Sequencing of this T cell receptor beta chain was carried out in a study of blood T cell repertoires in COVID-19. Study at large: The United States, Italy and Spain were the sources of the acute and convalescent COVID-19 samples. PBMCs, B-cell-depleted T cells, or T cells provided the cDNA or gDNA that made up the material.

The authors' processing: Estimation of nucleated cell counts relied on the amplification of reference gene primers. Using immunoSEQ multiplex PCR, the repertoire was profiled, and TCRdb retains in-frame clones only, with some absent. Clonal size and the V and J genes are those of that table, whereas D and trimming came from the DNA. This sample yields approximately 150,000 clones, of which about 88% are seen a single time; 15% to 20% belongs to the top ten. The CDR3 sequence is 15 residues long. Germline CDR1 is SGHRS and CDR2 is YFSETQ. The V segment lost 0 bases and the J segment 6 bases; nucleotides outside the gene matches: 8.

The V and J genes are TRBV5-1 and TRBJ1-2, with 7 bases lining up with TRBD1. The clonotype comes from a man in his sixties with active or convalescent COVID-19. Sequencing used peripheral blood. The DNA for the CDR3 is TGCGCCAGCAGCTTGGGACAGGGACCGCTCGATGGCTACACCTTC. Translation: CASSLGQGPLDGYTF.